This T cell receptor beta chain came from a study of blood T cell repertoires in COVID-19. Across the whole study: Samples taken during acute and convalescent COVID-19 were collected in the United States, Italy and Spain.

Authors' analysis steps: Amplified reference gene primers provided the basis for estimating nucleated cell counts. Libraries were prepared by immunoSEQ multiplex PCR; TCRdb keeps only in-frame clonotypes and omits some of them. The V and J calls and clone size were taken over from that table, and D and trimming were inferred from the DNA. Here the sample spans around 8,000 clones, approximately 89% being singletons. The receptor was derived from a human donor in a cohort sampled during active COVID-19. The material sequenced was peripheral blood.

The CDR3 nucleotides are TGTGCCAGCAGTCGAGCGTCGTCCTACGAGCAGTACTTC. It is translated as CASSRASSYEQYF. The rearrangement links TRBV12-3 or TRBV12-4 to TRBJ2-7; no clear D gene. CDR3 length equals 13 residues. Trimming cost V 5 bases and J 1 base, with 9 bases left between them.